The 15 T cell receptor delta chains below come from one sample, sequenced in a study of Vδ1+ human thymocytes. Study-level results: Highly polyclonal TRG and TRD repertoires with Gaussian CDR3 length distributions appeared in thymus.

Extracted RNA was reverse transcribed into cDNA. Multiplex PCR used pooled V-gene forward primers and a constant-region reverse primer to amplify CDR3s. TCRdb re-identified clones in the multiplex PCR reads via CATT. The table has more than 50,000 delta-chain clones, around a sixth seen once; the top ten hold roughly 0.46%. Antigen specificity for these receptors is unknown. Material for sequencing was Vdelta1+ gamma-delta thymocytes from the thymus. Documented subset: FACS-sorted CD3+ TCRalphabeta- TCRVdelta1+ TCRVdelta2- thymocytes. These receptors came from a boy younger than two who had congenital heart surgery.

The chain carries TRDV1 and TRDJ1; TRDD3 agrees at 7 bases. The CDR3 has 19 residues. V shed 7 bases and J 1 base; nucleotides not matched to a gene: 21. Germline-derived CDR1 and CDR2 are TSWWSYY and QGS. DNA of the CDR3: TGTGCTCTTGTTTCAGTTCAGCTACGACTACTGGGGCTCACCGATAAACTCATCTTT. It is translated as CALVSVQLRLLGLTDKLIF.

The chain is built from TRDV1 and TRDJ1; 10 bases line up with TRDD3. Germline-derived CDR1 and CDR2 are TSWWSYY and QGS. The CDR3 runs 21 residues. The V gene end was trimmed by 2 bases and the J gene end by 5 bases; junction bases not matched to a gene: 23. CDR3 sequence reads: CALGERGNYPTGGFKRDKLIF. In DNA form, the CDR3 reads TGTGCTCTTGGGGAAAGAGGGAACTACCCAACTGGGGGATTCAAACGAGATAAACTCATCTTT.

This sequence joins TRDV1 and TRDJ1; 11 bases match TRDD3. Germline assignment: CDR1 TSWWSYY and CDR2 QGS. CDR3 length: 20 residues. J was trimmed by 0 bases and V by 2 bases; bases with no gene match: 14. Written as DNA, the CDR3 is TGTGCTCTTGGGGAATTTTCATTTTTGGGGGATACGGAAGACACCGATAAACTCATCTTT. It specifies CALGEFSFLGDTEDTDKLIF.

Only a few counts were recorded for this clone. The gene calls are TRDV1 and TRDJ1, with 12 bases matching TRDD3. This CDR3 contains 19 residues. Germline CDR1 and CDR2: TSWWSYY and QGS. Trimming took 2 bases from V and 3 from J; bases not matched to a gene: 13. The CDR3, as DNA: TGTGCTCTTGGGGAAACCAACGTCTGTGACTGGGGGATACCCGATAAACTCATCTTT. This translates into CALGETNVCDWGIPDKLIF.

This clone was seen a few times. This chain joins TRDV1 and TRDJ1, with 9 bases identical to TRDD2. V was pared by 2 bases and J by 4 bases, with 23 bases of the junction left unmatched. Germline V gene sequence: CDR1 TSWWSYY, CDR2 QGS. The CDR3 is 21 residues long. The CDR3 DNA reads TGTGCTCTTGGGGAAGAAGGAAGGCCTTCCTACAGTACTGGGGTTCACGATAAACTCATCTTT. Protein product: CALGEEGRPSYSTGVHDKLIF.

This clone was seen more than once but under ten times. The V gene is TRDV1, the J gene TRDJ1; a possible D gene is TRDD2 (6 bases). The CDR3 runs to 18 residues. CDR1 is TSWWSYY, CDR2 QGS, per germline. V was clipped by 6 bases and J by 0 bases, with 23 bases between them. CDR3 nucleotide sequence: TGTGCTCTTGGAAAGTGGCCTTCCCTTCCGGAGTACACCGATAAACTCATCTTT. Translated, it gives CALGKWPSLPEYTDKLIF.

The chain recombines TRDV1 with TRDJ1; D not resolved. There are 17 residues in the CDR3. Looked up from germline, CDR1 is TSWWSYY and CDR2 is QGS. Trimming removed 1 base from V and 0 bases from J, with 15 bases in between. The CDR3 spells CALGEPNRRLYTDKLIF. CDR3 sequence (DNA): TGTGCTCTTGGGGAACCTAACCGCCGACTATACACCGATAAACTCATCTTT.

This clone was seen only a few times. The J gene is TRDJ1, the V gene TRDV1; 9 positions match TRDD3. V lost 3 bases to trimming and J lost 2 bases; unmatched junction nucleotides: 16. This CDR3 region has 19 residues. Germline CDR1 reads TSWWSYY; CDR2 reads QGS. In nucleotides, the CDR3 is TGTGCTCTTGGGGACCTAAACCGAGCAAGGGGATACGCAACCGATAAACTCATCTTT. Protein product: CALGDLNRARGYATDKLIF.

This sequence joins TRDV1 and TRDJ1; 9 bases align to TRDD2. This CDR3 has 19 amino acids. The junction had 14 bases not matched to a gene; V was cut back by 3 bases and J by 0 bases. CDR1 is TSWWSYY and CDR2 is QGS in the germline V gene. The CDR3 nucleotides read TGTGCTCTTGGGGACCGACCTTCCTACCTCCGGTTGTACACCGATAAACTCATCTTT. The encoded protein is CALGDRPSYLRLYTDKLIF.

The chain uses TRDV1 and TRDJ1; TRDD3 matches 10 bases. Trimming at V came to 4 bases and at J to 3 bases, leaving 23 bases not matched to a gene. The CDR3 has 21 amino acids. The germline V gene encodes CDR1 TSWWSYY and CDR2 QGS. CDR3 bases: TGTGCTCTTGGGGGCCAACTAAAGAGAGAGTTTGGGGGATACAGGTCCGATAAACTCATCTTT. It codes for CALGGQLKREFGGYRSDKLIF.

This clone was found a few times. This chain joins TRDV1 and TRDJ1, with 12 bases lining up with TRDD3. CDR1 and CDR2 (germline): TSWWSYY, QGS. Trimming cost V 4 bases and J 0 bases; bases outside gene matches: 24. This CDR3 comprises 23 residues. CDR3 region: CALGVLPTLVLGDTRWYTDKLIF. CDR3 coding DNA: TGTGCTCTTGGGGTCCTTCCTACCCTCGTACTGGGGGATACCCGATGGTACACCGATAAACTCATCTTT.

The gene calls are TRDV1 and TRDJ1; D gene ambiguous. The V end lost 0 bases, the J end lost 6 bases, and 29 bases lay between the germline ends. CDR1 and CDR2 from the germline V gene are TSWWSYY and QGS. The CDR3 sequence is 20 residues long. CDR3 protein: CALGELPPVLVDRRGNKLIF. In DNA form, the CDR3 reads TGTGCTCTTGGGGAACTCCCCCCTGTTTTGGTCGACCGGAGGGGTAATAAACTCATCTTT.

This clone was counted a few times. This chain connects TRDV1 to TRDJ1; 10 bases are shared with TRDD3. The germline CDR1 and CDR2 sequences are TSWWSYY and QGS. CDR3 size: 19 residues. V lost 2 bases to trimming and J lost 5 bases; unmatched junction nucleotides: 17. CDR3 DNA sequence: TGTGCTCTTGGGGAAGGAAAGCGACTGGGGGATTTAGAGGGTGATAAACTCATCTTT. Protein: CALGEGKRLGDLEGDKLIF.

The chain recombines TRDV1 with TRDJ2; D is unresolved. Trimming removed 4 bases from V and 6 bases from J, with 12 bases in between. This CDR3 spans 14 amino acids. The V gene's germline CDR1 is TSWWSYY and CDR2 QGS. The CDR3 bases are TGTGCTCTTGGGGTTTCCAGGTTCTCAGCACAACTCTTCTTT. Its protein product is CALGVSRFSAQLFF.

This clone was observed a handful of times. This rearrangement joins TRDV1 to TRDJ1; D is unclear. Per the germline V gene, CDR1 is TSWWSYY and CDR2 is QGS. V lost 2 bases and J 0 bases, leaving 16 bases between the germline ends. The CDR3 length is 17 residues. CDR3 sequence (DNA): TGTGCTCTTGGGGAAAGTCCCCGGTGTCCTCACACCGATAAACTCATCTTT. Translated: CALGESPRCPHTDKLIF.